The 21 T cell receptor beta chains below were found in one sample sequenced in a study of cytomegalovirus exposure and HLA in healthy donors (dated by TCRdb to about 2017). The library was made by the immunoSEQ multiplex PCR assay. TCRdb holds this immuneACCESS table with in-frame rearrangements only. Some clones are missing; in checked studies, unresolved V genes explain under half, and the rest has no known cause. The sample data list around 150,000 clones, and approximately 93% of these were observed just once. Jointly, the top ten make up about 0.7% of the sample. Source material: PBMCs. The receptors were sampled from a man aged 18 to 29 in good health and CMV-seronegative.

The chain combines TRBV7-2 with TRBJ2-4; maybe TRBD2 (5 bases). The germline V and J ends were trimmed by 5 bases and 7 bases, with 18 bases remaining between them. Germline CDR1 reads SGHTA; CDR2 reads FQGNSA. CDR3 length: 15 residues. In DNA form, the CDR3 reads TGTGCCAGCAGCCGCAGCGGACTGTTAGGGAACATTCAGTACTTC. Encoded protein: CASSRSGLLGNIQYF.

The chain links TRBV10-3 to TRBJ2-7; maybe TRBD1 (6 bases). Trimming stripped 3 bases from V and 1 base from J, with 10 bases between. CDR3 size: 14 residues. Germline V CDR1 and CDR2: ENHRY, SYGVKD. Written as DNA, the CDR3 is TGTGCCATCAGTGATCCACAGGGTTCCTACGAGCAGTACTTC. Residues: CAISDPQGSYEQYF.

The rearrangement joins TRBV11-2 to TRBJ2-2; 7 nucleotides align to TRBD2. The CDR3 is 15 residues long. V lost 5 bases to trimming and J lost 4 bases; unmatched junction nucleotides: 7. Germline V gene sequence: CDR1 SGHAT, CDR2 FQNNGV. The DNA for the CDR3 is TGTGCCAGCAGCCCCGAGGGCGGGAGCACCGGGGAGCTGTTTTTT. Its translation is CASSPEGGSTGELFF.

This sequence joins TRBV5-6 and TRBJ2-7; D is unresolved. Germline lookup yields CDR1 SGHDT and CDR2 YYEEEE. The length of the CDR3 is 16 residues. V was cut by 0 bases and J by 2 bases, with 15 bases left in between. As DNA, the CDR3 is TGTGCCAGCAGCTTGGGCGTCAGCAACTATGCCTACGAGCAGTACGTC. This gives the protein CASSLGVSNYAYEQYV.

This clone was observed once. The J gene is TRBJ1-2, the V gene TRBV6-6, with 8 bases identical to TRBD1. J lost 4 bases, V lost 11 bases, and 12 bases had no gene match. The length of the CDR3 is 14 residues. Germline CDR1 is MNHNY and CDR2 is SVGAGI (reference sequence). CDR3 sequence reads: CAGGGQGATYGYTF. The CDR3 DNA is TGTGCCGGCGGGGGCCAGGGGGCGACCTATGGCTACACCTTC.

In its sample, this clone was seen many times. CDR3 region: CAIKDRDGQPQHF. DNA for the CDR3: TGTGCCATCAAGGACAGGGATGGTCAGCCCCAGCATTTT. The chain links TRBV10-3 to TRBJ1-5, with 8 bases matching TRBD1. This CDR3 contains 13 residues. J was trimmed by 6 bases and V by 7 bases; bases with no gene match: 5. The V gene's germline CDR1 is ENHRY and CDR2 SYGVKD.

CDR3 region: CASSVSLRGASGANEQFF. The DNA of the CDR3 is TGTGCCAGCAGCGTCTCCCTCAGGGGGGCTAGCGGGGCAAATGAGCAGTTCTTC. This sequence joins TRBV9 and TRBJ2-1, with 9 bases aligning to TRBD2. CDR1 is SGDLS, CDR2 YYNGEE, per germline. The trim removed 2 bases at V and 7 bases at J, leaving 16 bases unmatched. The CDR3 is 18 amino acids.

The chain combines TRBV27 with TRBJ2-1, with 10 bases lining up with TRBD2. V lost 2 bases to trimming and J lost 6 bases; unmatched junction nucleotides: 4. The germline CDR1 and CDR2 sequences are MNHEY and SMNVEV (reference sequence). CDR3 length: 15 residues. The CDR3 region is CASSLTSGGANEQFF. CDR3 sequence (DNA): TGTGCCAGCAGTTTAACGAGCGGGGGGGCCAATGAGCAGTTCTTC.

The chain employs TRBV7-9 and TRBJ2-7; D call uncertain. This CDR3 has 11 residues. In germline, CDR1 is SEHNR, CDR2 FQNEAQ (reference sequence). Deletions cut 1 base from V and 7 bases from J, with 5 bases between. CDR3 bases: TGTGCCAGCAGCTTAGACTGGGAGCAGTACTTC. Amino acids: CASSLDWEQYF. Combining the CDR3 with reference TRBV7-9 and TRBJ2-7 gives the whole variable domain DTGVSQNPRHKITKRGQNVTFRCDPISEHNRLYWYRQTLGQGPEFLTYFQNEAQLEKSRLLSDRFSAERPKGSFSTLEIQRTEQGDSAMYLCASSLDWEQYFGPGTRLTVT.

The sample holds one count of this clone. The chain carries TRBV15 and TRBJ1-4; D is possibly TRBD1 (5 bases). Germline CDR1 is LNHNV and CDR2 is YYDKDF (reference sequence). This CDR3 has 14 residues. V was pared by 1 base and J by 7 bases, with 10 bases between. The CDR3 nucleotides are TGTGCCACCAGCAGAGGGGAAGGGGCTGAAAAACTGTTTTTT. Protein sequence: CATSRGEGAEKLFF.

The chain carries TRBV18 and TRBJ2-2; TRBD1 matches 7 bases. Trimming cost V 8 bases and J 4 bases; bases outside gene matches: 4. Germline-derived CDR1 and CDR2 are KGHSH and LQKENI. The CDR3 is 13 residues long. The CDR3, as DNA: TGTGCCAGCAACCGGGACAGCACCGGGGAGCTGTTTTTT. This translates into CASNRDSTGELFF. Full variable domain (rest looked up from reference TRBV18 and TRBJ2-2): NAGVMQNPRHLVRRRGQEARLRCSPMKGHSHVYWYRQLPEEGLKFMVYLQKENIIDESGMPKERFSAEFPKEGPSILRIQQVVRGDSAAYFCASNRDSTGELFFGEGSRLTVL.

A single count supports this clone. The J gene is TRBJ2-1, the V gene TRBV5-8; TRBD2 aligns across 7 bases. The CDR3 has 16 amino acids. Per germline, CDR1 SGHTS and CDR2 YDEGEE. V lost 2 bases, J lost 3 bases, and 8 bases stayed unmatched. The CDR3 loop reads CASSFQGGSLYNEQFF. The DNA for the CDR3 is TGTGCCAGCAGCTTTCAGGGCGGGAGCCTCTACAATGAGCAGTTCTTC.

The gene calls are TRBV7-6 and TRBJ1-4, with D possibly matching TRBD1 (5 bases). The germline V gene encodes CDR1 SGHVS and CDR2 FNYEAQ. The germline V and J ends were trimmed by 2 bases and 3 bases, with 10 bases remaining between them. This CDR3 is 15 amino acids long. CDR3 DNA: TGTGCCAGCAGCTTATCGGGGGTTCCTAATGAAAAACTGTTTTTT. Amino acids: CASSLSGVPNEKLFF. The variable domain in full, with the rest retrieved from reference TRBV7-6 and TRBJ1-4, is GAGVSQSPRYKVTKRGQDVALRCDPISGHVSLYWYRQALGQGPEFLTYFNYEAQQDKSGLPNDRFSAERPEGSISTLTIQRTEQRDSAMYRCASSLSGVPNEKLFFGSGTQLSVL.

The rearrangement joins TRBV7-3 to TRBJ2-1; TRBD1 matches at 7 bases. The germline V gene encodes CDR1 SGHTA and CDR2 FQGTGA. This CDR3 contains 14 residues. Trimming took 1 base from V and 6 from J; bases not matched to a gene: 3. CDR3 protein: CASSLMGQSNEQFF. DNA for the CDR3: TGTGCCAGCAGCTTAATGGGACAGAGCAATGAGCAGTTCTTC.

This clone occurred once. The rearrangement links TRBV30 to TRBJ2-1; 16 bases are shared with TRBD2. V lost 4 bases to trimming and J lost 7 bases; unmatched junction nucleotides: 1. Germline lookup yields CDR1 GTSNPN and CDR2 SVGIG (reference sequence). The CDR3 is 14 amino acids. CDR3 DNA sequence: TGTGCCTGGACGGGACTAGCGGGAGGGAATGAGCAGTTCTTC. Translating it yields CAWTGLAGGNEQFF.

The DNA of the CDR3 is TGTGCCAGCAGTTCCCGGGACAGCGCTAACTATGGCTACACCTTC. It specifies CASSSRDSANYGYTF. This chain uses TRBV6-6 with TRBJ1-2; TRBD1 matches at 7 bases. The CDR3 consists of 15 residues. The V gene's germline CDR1 is MNHNY and CDR2 SVGAGI (reference sequence). J was trimmed by 0 bases and V by 4 bases; bases with no gene match: 5.

This chain uses TRBV4-2 with TRBJ1-1; tentative D call: TRBD1 (6 bases). V gave up 1 base and J gave up 5 bases, with 17 bases separating them. This CDR3 region has 16 residues. Germline V lookup: CDR1 LGHNA, CDR2 YNFKEQ. CDR3 loop: CASSQGEGGSLTEAFF. In DNA form, the CDR3 reads TGTGCCAGCAGCCAAGGTGAAGGGGGTAGCTTAACTGAAGCTTTCTTT.

The chain couples TRBV18 to TRBJ2-1; 8 bases agree with TRBD2. CDR3 length equals 15 residues. Germline V lookup: CDR1 KGHSH, CDR2 LQKENI. V lost 3 bases to trimming and J lost 4 bases; unmatched junction nucleotides: 5. The CDR3 DNA sequence: TGTGCCAGCTCACCTACTAGCGGTCCATACAATGAGCAGTTCTTC. Its protein is CASSPTSGPYNEQFF.

This clone was seen a few times. The chain employs TRBV6-1 and TRBJ2-7; 7 bases line up with TRBD1. The junction had 8 bases not matched to a gene; V was cut back by 7 bases and J by 2 bases. Germline V gives CDR1 MNHNS, CDR2 SASEGT. This CDR3 has 14 residues. CDR3 sequence: CASIGRRGTYEQYF. Written as DNA, the CDR3 is TGTGCCAGCATAGGTCGCAGGGGGACCTACGAGCAGTACTTC.

V gene TRBV20-1 combines with J gene TRBJ2-1; D remains ambiguous. Germline-derived CDR1 and CDR2 are DFQATT and SNEGSKA (reference sequence). This CDR3 contains 11 residues. Trimming removed 3 bases from V and 3 bases from J, with 3 bases in between. CDR3 nucleotide sequence: TGCAGTGCTAGTTACTACAATGAGCAGTTCTTC. Protein product: CSASYYNEQFF.

This clone was detected only once. V and J are TRBV6-5 and TRBJ1-1; no clear D. This CDR3 has 11 residues. Trimming took off 2 bases at V and 6 bases at J, with 4 bases between the two ends. Germline lookup yields CDR1 MNHEY and CDR2 SVGAGI. CDR3 nucleotide sequence: TGTGCCAGCAGTTACCAGGCTGAAGCTTTCTTT. It is translated as CASSYQAEAFF.